These 6 T cell receptor beta chains came from one sample sequenced in a study of T cell responses to AZD1222 COVID-19 vaccine. The protocol was immunoSEQ multiplex PCR, while the TCRdb copy is restricted to in-frame clones and leaves out a portion. The sample records 130,000 to 150,000 clones, approximately 78% being singletons. The sequenced sample was peripheral blood, obtained on day 0 of MenACWY control vaccination. These receptors all come from an adult in good health.

The chain is built from TRBV6-5 and TRBJ1-5, with D unclear. This CDR3 spans 15 amino acids. From germline, CDR1 is MNHEY and CDR2 SVGAGI. V lost 6 bases to trimming and J lost 1 base, with 13 bases between them. CDR3 DNA: TGTGCCAGCAGGCCGTCGGGGTGGAGCAATCAGCCCCAGCATTTT. Encoded protein: CASRPSGWSNQPQHF.

This clone has just a few counts. The rearrangement links TRBV18 to TRBJ1-1, with a tentative D call TRBD1 (5 bases). This CDR3 has 12 residues. V gave up 0 bases and J gave up 9 bases, with 8 bases separating them. Germline lookup yields CDR1 KGHSH and CDR2 LQKENI. The CDR3 nucleotides are TGTGCCAGCTCACCACCTGGACACCAAGCTTTCTTT. It codes for CASSPPGHQAFF.

This clone occurred once. The rearrangement links TRBV18 to TRBJ2-5; TRBD1 matches at 8 bases. The CDR3 extends over 12 amino acids. From germline, CDR1 is KGHSH and CDR2 LQKENI. J gave up 5 bases and V 5 bases, and 1 base lay outside the gene matches. The CDR3 region is CASSTGGETQYF. For the CDR3, the DNA is TGTGCCAGCTCAACAGGGGGGGAGACCCAGTACTTC.

The chain uses TRBV15 and TRBJ2-3, with D possibly being TRBD1 (7 bases). Trimming removed 4 bases at V and 2 bases at J, with 16 bases between. The CDR3 length is 16 residues. Germline V gene data show CDR1 as LNHNV and CDR2 as YYDKDF (reference sequence). The CDR3 DNA sequence: TGTGCCACCAGCAAGGAGGGGACAGTGGCCACAGATACGCAGTATTTT. Protein: CATSKEGTVATDTQYF.

The chain employs TRBV6-4 and TRBJ2-1, with 11 bases aligning to TRBD2. Unmatched junction bases numbered 8, after V lost 4 bases and J lost 9 bases. The germline CDR1 and CDR2 sequences are MRHNA and SNTAGT. This CDR3 spans 15 amino acids. The chain's CDR3 is CASSVLAGGQAEQFF. CDR3 nucleotide sequence: TGTGCCAGCAGTGTGCTAGCGGGGGGTCAAGCTGAGCAGTTCTTC.

The chain recombines TRBV25-1 with TRBJ1-2, with D hard to call. Germline lookup yields CDR1 MGHDK and CDR2 SYGVNS. This CDR3 is built from 12 residues. V shed 4 bases and J shed 8 bases, with 11 bases lying between them. Written as DNA, the CDR3 is TGTGCCAGCAGTGTGGATTGGAGGGGCTACACCTTC. This gives the protein CASSVDWRGYTF.